Included here is one T cell receptor beta chain sequence, with context. The germline CDR1 and CDR2 sequences are MNHEY and SVGAGI. After removal of 8 bases from V and 5 bases from J, the junction contained 5 bases not matched to a gene. The CDR3 has 14 amino acids. The data stem from a study of blood T cell repertoires in COVID-19. Study-wide context: T cells, B-cell-depleted T cells, or PBMCs supplied cDNA or gDNA.

Original analysis: How many nucleated cells were present was estimated from reference gene primer amplification. Sequencing used immunoSEQ multiplex PCR; TCRdb keeps in-frame clones, though not all of them. The V and J calls and clone size are taken from that table; D and trimming were inferred from the DNA. The table shows tens of thousands of clones, with 65% to 85% occurring only once. This TCR was recovered from a woman older than 75 with acute or convalescent COVID-19. The gene calls are TRBV6-5 and TRBJ2-7; 14 bases agree with TRBD2. The sequenced sample consisted of peripheral blood. The CDR3 spells CASAPGLAGDEQYF. The CDR3 bases are TGTGCCAGCGCACCGGGACTAGCGGGAGACGAGCAGTACTTC.